This T cell receptor beta chain was profiled in a study of blood T cell repertoires in COVID-19. Libraries were prepared by immunoSEQ multiplex PCR; TCRdb keeps only in-frame clonotypes and omits some of them. The profile shows 150,000 or so clones, roughly 85% of them singletons. The TCR sequence derives from a woman aged 45-65 years who had recovered from COVID-19. The sample comprised PBMCs or T cells enriched from blood (not recorded which).

The CDR3 coding sequence is TGCGCCAGCAGCTTCTTTGGACAGTCAAACACTGAAGCTTTCTTT. Amino acid sequence: CASSFFGQSNTEAFF. V usage is TRBV5-1 and J usage is TRBJ1-1; possibly TRBD1 for D (6 bases). Deletions cut 2 bases from V and 2 bases from J, with 13 bases between. Per the germline V gene, CDR1 is SGHRS and CDR2 is YFSETQ. This CDR3 region has 15 residues. The variable domain in full, completed from reference TRBV5-1 and TRBJ1-1, reads KAGVTQTPRYLIKTRGQQVTLSCSPISGHRSVSWYQQTPGQGLQFLFEYFSETQRNKGNFPGRFSGRQFSNSRSEMNVSTLELGDSALYLCASSFFGQSNTEAFFGQGTRLTVV.